This T cell receptor beta chain was identified during a study of blood T cell repertoires in COVID-19. Study-wide context: PBMCs, B-cell-depleted T cells, or T cells were the source of the cDNA or gDNA that made up the material.

Trimming shortened V by 2 bases and J by 5 bases, and 17 bases separated the two germline ends. The CDR3 runs to 15 residues. Germline V CDR1 and CDR2: SGDLS, YYNGEE. Using immunoSEQ multiplex PCR, the repertoire was profiled, and TCRdb retains in-frame clones only, with some absent. The sample carries fewer than 400,000 clones, 90% recorded once. The receptor comes from a woman in her twenties or thirties with COVID-19, enrolled during active disease. Sequencing was performed on peripheral blood. The chain has TRBV9 and TRBJ2-7; D might be TRBD2 (5 bases). This chain's CDR3 is CASSVGQAEGDEQYF. For the CDR3, the DNA is TGTGCCAGCAGCGTCGGCCAGGCCGAGGGCGACGAGCAGTACTTC.